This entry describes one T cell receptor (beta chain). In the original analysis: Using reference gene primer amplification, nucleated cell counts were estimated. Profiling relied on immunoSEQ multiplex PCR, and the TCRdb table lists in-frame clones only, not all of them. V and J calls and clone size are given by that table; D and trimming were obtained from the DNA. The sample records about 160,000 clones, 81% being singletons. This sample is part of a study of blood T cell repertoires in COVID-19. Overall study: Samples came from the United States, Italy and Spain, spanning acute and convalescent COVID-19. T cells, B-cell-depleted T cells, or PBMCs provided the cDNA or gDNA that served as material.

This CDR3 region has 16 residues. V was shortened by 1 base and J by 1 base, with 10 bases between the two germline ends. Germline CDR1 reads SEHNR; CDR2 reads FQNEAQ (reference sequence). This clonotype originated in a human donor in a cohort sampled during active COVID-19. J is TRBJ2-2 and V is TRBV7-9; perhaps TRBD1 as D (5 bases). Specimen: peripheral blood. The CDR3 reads CASSLVQQVNTGELFF. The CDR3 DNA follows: TGTGCCAGCAGCTTAGTGCAACAGGTGAACACCGGGGAGCTGTTTTTT.